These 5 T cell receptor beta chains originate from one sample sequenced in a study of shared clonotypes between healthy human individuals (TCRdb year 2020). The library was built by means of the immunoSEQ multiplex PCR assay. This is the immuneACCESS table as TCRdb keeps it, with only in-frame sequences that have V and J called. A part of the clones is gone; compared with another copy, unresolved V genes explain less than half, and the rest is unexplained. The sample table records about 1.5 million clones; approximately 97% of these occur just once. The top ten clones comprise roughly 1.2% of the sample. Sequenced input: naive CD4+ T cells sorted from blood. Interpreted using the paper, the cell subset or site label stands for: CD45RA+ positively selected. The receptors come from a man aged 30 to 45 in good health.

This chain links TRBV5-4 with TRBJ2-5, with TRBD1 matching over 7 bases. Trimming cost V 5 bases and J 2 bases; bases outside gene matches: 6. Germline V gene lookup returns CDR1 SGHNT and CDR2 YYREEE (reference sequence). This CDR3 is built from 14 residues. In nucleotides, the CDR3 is TGTGCCAGCAGTTCGGCAGGGGGACAAGAGACCCAGTACTTC. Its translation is CASSSAGGQETQYF. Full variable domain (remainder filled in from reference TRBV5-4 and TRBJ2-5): ETGVTQSPTHLIKTRGQQVTLRCSSQSGHNTVSWYQQALGQGPQFIFQYYREEENGRGNFPPRFSGLQFPNYSSELNVNALELDDSALYLCASSSAGGQETQYFGPGTRLLVL.

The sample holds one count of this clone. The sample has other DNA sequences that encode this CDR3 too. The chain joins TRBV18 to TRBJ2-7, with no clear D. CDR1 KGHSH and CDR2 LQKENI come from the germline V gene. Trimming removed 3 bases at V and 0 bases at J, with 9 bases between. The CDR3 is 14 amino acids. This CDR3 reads CASSPLTGSYEQYF. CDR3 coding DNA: TGTGCCAGCTCACCCTTGACTGGCTCCTACGAGCAGTACTTC.

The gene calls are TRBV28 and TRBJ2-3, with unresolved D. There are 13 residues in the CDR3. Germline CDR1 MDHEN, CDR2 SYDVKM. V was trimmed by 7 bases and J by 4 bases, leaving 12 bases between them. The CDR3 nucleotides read TGTGCCAGCAAGGAAAGGGTCCCAGATACGCAGTATTTT. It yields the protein CASKERVPDTQYF. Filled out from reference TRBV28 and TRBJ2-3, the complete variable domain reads DVKVTQSSRYLVKRTGEKVFLECVQDMDHENMFWYRQDPGLGLRLIYFSYDVKMKEKGDIPEGYSVSREKKERFSLILESASTNQTSMYLCASKERVPDTQYFGPGTRLTVL.

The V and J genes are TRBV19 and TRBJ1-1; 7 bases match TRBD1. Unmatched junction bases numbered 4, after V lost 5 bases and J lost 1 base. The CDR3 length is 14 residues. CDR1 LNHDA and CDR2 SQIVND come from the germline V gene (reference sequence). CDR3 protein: CASSRGQRNTEAFF. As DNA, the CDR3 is TGTGCCAGTAGTCGGGGACAGAGGAACACTGAAGCTTTCTTT.

CDR3 amino acids: CATHRTRSYEQYF. The DNA for the CDR3 is TGTGCCACCCACAGAACTCGCTCCTACGAGCAGTACTTC. The chain is built from TRBV2 and TRBJ2-7; D unresolved. Trimming removed 10 bases from V and 0 bases from J, with 13 bases in between. The V gene's germline CDR1 is SNHLY and CDR2 FYNNEI. The CDR3 totals 13 residues.